Below are 27 T cell receptor beta chains sequenced from a single sample in a study of CXCR3-negative and CXCR3-positive naive CD8 T cells. Findings of the study overall: CXCR3-expressing naive cells carried TRB CDR3s more hydrophobic than those of CXCR3-negative naive cells.

For these TCRs, the target antigens are not known. The study made its TRB cDNA libraries by 5' RACE, adding UMI labels. TCRdb reprocessed the 5' RACE reads, keeping one entry per CDR3 protein, no DNA. The table lists 150,000 or so distinct CDR3 sequences. What was sequenced was naive CXCR3+ CD8+ T cells from blood. Indicated subset: CD45RO-CCR7+CD27+CD95- naive CD8+ T cells expressing CXCR3 (TNR3+). These receptor sequences come from a human donor in good health. Some clones in this sample may be carry-over from other donors' samples.

The chain combines TRBV19 with TRBJ2-1; the D call from TCRdb, TRBD1, cannot be confirmed without DNA. CDR3 length: 12 amino acids. From germline, CDR1 is LNHDA and CDR2 SQIVND (reference sequence). The CDR3 sequence is CASSFAGDEQFF.

The chain recombines TRBV7-2 with TRBJ1-5. In germline, CDR1 is SGHTA, CDR2 FQGNSA. The CDR3 has 15 amino acids. This CDR3 reads CASSLGQGFNQPQHF.

CDR3 region: CASSLVLTDSYEQYF. The gene calls are TRBV5-4 and TRBJ2-7. CDR1 SGHNT and CDR2 YYREEE come from the germline V gene (reference sequence). The CDR3 extends over 15 amino acids.

This chain links TRBV4-3 with TRBJ2-2. The CDR3 consists of 14 residues. Looked up from germline, CDR1 is LGHNA and CDR2 is YSLEER. The CDR3 protein is CASSQDRVTGELFF.

The chain recombines TRBV7-2 with TRBJ1-5; TCRdb indicates TRBD1, and absent DNA this call remains unverified. The length of the CDR3 is 16 residues. In germline, CDR1 is SGHTA, CDR2 FQGNSA. CDR3 sequence: CASSVKAPTDNQPQHF.

The chain recombines TRBV5-4 with TRBJ2-7. The CDR3 covers 12 residues. CDR1 is SGHNT and CDR2 is YYREEE in the germline V gene (reference sequence). CDR3 amino acids: CASGNGPYEQYF.

The chain carries TRBV20-1 and TRBJ1-5. This CDR3 spans 16 amino acids. CDR1 and CDR2 from the germline V gene are DFQATT and SNEGSKA (reference sequence). The CDR3 protein is CSARASEGGDYQPQHF.

The V gene is TRBV4-3, the J gene TRBJ2-1; the TRBD2 assignment by TCRdb is unverifiable without DNA. Per germline, CDR1 LGHNA and CDR2 YSLEER. This CDR3 contains 19 residues. The CDR3 sequence: CASSQDWLAGGPGYNEQFF.

This chain joins TRBV18 and TRBJ2-1. CDR1 is KGHSH and CDR2 is LQKENI in the germline V gene. The CDR3 runs 15 residues. The CDR3 loop is CASSTSGGNYNEQFF.

The chain employs TRBV19 and TRBJ1-4; TCRdb outputs TRBD1, but without DNA this stays unchecked. The CDR3 is 16 residues long. Germline values: CDR1 LNHDA, CDR2 SQIVND (reference sequence). This CDR3 reads CASSLPFAGAAEKLFF. The complete variable domain, with remaining parts taken from reference TRBV19 and TRBJ1-4, reads DGGITQSPKYLFRKEGQNVTLSCEQNLNHDAMYWYRQDPGQGLRLIYYSQIVNDFQKGDIAEGYSVSREKKESFPLTVTSAQKNPTAFYLCASSLPFAGAAEKLFFGSGTQLSVL.

This rearrangement joins TRBV7-2 to TRBJ2-5; lacking DNA, the TRBD2 call made by TCRdb goes unchecked. CDR1 is SGHTA, CDR2 FQGNSA, per germline. The CDR3 covers 16 residues. The CDR3 protein is CASSFGTSGGRETQYF.

This chain connects TRBV19 to TRBJ2-7; the TRBD2 assignment by TCRdb is unverifiable without DNA. The CDR3 sequence is 15 residues long. The V gene's germline CDR1 is LNHDA and CDR2 SQIVND (reference sequence). The CDR3 here is CASRSSGSNSYEQYF. Full variable domain (outside the CDR3, taken from reference TRBV19 and TRBJ2-7): DGGITQSPKYLFRKEGQNVTLSCEQNLNHDAMYWYRQDPGQGLRLIYYSQIVNDFQKGDIAEGYSVSREKKESFPLTVTSAQKNPTAFYLCASRSSGSNSYEQYFGPGTRLTVT.

The chain uses TRBV29-1 and TRBJ2-1; there is no DNA to check the TCRdb D call of TRBD1. The CDR3 runs 14 residues. Looked up from germline, CDR1 is SQVTM and CDR2 is ANQGSEA. The CDR3 sequence: CSVEEGGALNEQFF.

The chain carries TRBV2 and TRBJ2-7; as DNA is missing, the TRBD1 call by TCRdb cannot be tested. The CDR3 loop spans 13 amino acids. Germline V gene sequence: CDR1 SNHLY, CDR2 FYNNEI. The CDR3 region is CASKETESYEQYF.

V usage is TRBV20-1 and J usage is TRBJ2-7; TCRdb designates TRBD1, a call that cannot be tested without DNA. Germline lookup yields CDR1 DFQATT and CDR2 SNEGSKA (reference sequence). The length of the CDR3 is 12 residues. The CDR3 loop is CSAPGTLYEQYF.

J is TRBJ1-1 and V is TRBV3-1; TCRdb's D gene call, TRBD1, goes unchecked for lack of DNA. The germline V gene has CDR1 LGHDT and CDR2 YNNKEL (reference sequence). The CDR3 sequence is 15 residues long. The CDR3 here is CASSQEQGLSTEAFF. Full variable domain (outside the CDR3, taken from reference TRBV3-1 and TRBJ1-1): DTAVSQTPKYLVTQMGNDKSIKCEQNLGHDTMYWYKQDSKKFLKIMFSYNNKELIINETVPNRFSPKSPDKAHLNLHINSLELGDSAVYFCASSQEQGLSTEAFFGQGTRLTVV.

The chain joins TRBV7-9 to TRBJ2-7; TCRdb's D call of TRBD2 is untestable without DNA. There are 15 residues in the CDR3. CDR1 SEHNR and CDR2 FQNEAQ come from the germline V gene (reference sequence). The CDR3 sequence: CASSSGGSHGYEQYF. The full variable domain, with the rest looked up from reference TRBV7-9 and TRBJ2-7, is DTGVSQNPRHKITKRGQNVTFRCDPISEHNRLYWYRQTLGQGPEFLTYFQNEAQLEKSRLLSDRFSAERPKGSFSTLEIQRTEQGDSAMYLCASSSGGSHGYEQYFGPGTRLTVT.

The rearrangement uses TRBV29-1 and TRBJ2-5; TCRdb outputs TRBD2, but without DNA this stays unchecked. Germline V gives CDR1 SQVTM, CDR2 ANQGSEA. The CDR3 has 15 residues. The CDR3 sequence is CSVEWGRAYQETQYF.

The chain employs TRBV21-1 and TRBJ2-7. TRBV21-1 is a recognized pseudogene. This CDR3 region has 12 residues. This CDR3 reads CASSKDSGKQYF.

The chain combines TRBV6-5 with TRBJ2-1; lacking DNA, the TRBD1 call made by TCRdb goes unchecked. CDR1 and CDR2 from the germline V gene are MNHEY and SVGAGI. The CDR3 is 14 residues long. The CDR3 sequence: CASSYSGRGHEQFF.

The chain has TRBV4-1 and TRBJ2-4; the D gene TCRdb calls, TRBD1, cannot be checked with no DNA. CDR1 is MGHRA, CDR2 YSYEKL, per germline. The CDR3 totals 19 residues. CDR3 residues: CASSQLGGSGFPISNIQYF.

The rearrangement uses TRBV13 and TRBJ2-6. This CDR3 is 17 amino acids long. Germline V gene lookup returns CDR1 PRHDT and CDR2 FYEKMQ (reference sequence). The CDR3: CASSLGLRVSGANVLTF.

The chain joins TRBV6-5 to TRBJ2-2; TCRdb lists TRBD2, though no DNA is available to test this call. Germline V gene sequence: CDR1 MNHEY, CDR2 SVGAGI. The CDR3 is 17 residues long. CDR3 protein: CASSDHLAGGFTGELFF.

The V gene is TRBV2, the J gene TRBJ2-5; TCRdb proposes TRBD1, but this gene call is untestable without DNA. The germline V gene encodes CDR1 SNHLY and CDR2 FYNNEI. The CDR3 covers 14 residues. The CDR3 here is CASSEGEGQETQYF.

The V call is TRBV7-2, the J call TRBJ2-3; the TCRdb call, TRBD2, lacks DNA for checking. Looked up from germline, CDR1 is SGHTA and CDR2 is FQGNSA. CDR3 length: 17 residues. The CDR3 loop reads CASSPLLAGGITDTQYF. Full variable domain (missing parts from reference TRBV7-2 and TRBJ2-3): GAGVSQSPSNKVTEKGKDVELRCDPISGHTALYWYRQSLGQGLEFLIYFQGNSAPDKSGLPSDRFSAERTGGSVSTLTIQRTQQEDSAVYLCASSPLLAGGITDTQYFGPGTRLTVL.

The chain recombines TRBV14 with TRBJ2-7; TCRdb's D call of TRBD1 is untestable without DNA. Germline V gene sequence: CDR1 SGHDN, CDR2 FVKESK. This CDR3 is built from 19 residues. CDR3 residues: CASSQDGPISTGSGNEQYF.

The V gene is TRBV5-1, the J gene TRBJ1-1; the D call of TRBD1 rests on TCRdb alone, since no DNA is present to check it. Germline CDR1 SGHRS, CDR2 YFSETQ. This CDR3 comprises 16 residues. This CDR3 is CASSLGERGMNTEAFF.